The source of this T cell receptor delta chain is a study of γδ T cells in repeated Plasmodium falciparum infection. Study findings and constraints: Malian donors came from one small rural village, predominantly one ethnic group.

The CDR3 spans 24 residues. V trimming: 2 bases; J trimming: 0 bases; junction bases outside the gene matches: 29. The germline V gene has CDR1 TSWWSYY and CDR2 QGS. This clone showed up many times. Its antigen is unidentified. TCRdb ran CATT on the multiplex PCR reads. Of 45,000 to 50,000 delta-chain clones in the sample, roughly 1.6% were seen once. Gammadelta T cells were flow-sorted from PBMC into Vgamma9/Vdelta2+ and Vdelta2-negative populations for bulk analysis. This sequence originates from a pool of human donors (malaria-infected and uninfected, not separated). The sample comprised gamma-delta T cells from blood. The rearrangement joins TRDV1 to TRDJ1; 8 bases fit TRDD3. The CDR3 DNA reads TGTGCTCTTGGGGAAATTTTGCATGTCCCAAGACTGGGGGGAGACAGTGCCTACACCGATAAACTCATCTTT. Its translation is CALGEILHVPRLGGDSAYTDKLIF.